The clone carrying this T cell receptor (beta chain) was observed a single time. With 4 bases clipped from V and 1 base from J, the junction kept 4 bases outside the gene matches. Looked up from germline, CDR1 is MNHEY and CDR2 is SMNVEV (reference sequence). This CDR3 contains 15 residues. Per the authors' pipeline: Reference gene primer amplification gave estimated nucleated cell counts. The data were produced by immunoSEQ multiplex PCR, yet TCRdb's version contains in-frame clones alone and is incomplete. That table is the source of V, J and clone size, and D and trimming were worked out from the DNA. Of roughly 74,000 clones in the sample, 84% are singletons; the top ten hold approximately 35%. This sample was included in a study of blood T cell repertoires in COVID-19. Study information: Spain, Italy and the United States supplied samples that represented acute and convalescent COVID-19. Sample material is recorded as cDNA or gDNA derived from T cells, B-cell-depleted T cells, or PBMCs.

This rearrangement joins TRBV27 to TRBJ1-1; 9 bases agree with TRBD1. Sequenced material: peripheral blood. The source is a man between 65 and 85 years old with acute or convalescent COVID-19. DNA of the CDR3: TGTGCCAGCAGTTCCGGACAGGGGACGAACACTGAAGCTTTCTTT. Translating gives CASSSGQGTNTEAFF.